The 13 T cell receptor beta chains below were found in one sample sequenced in a study of monozygotic twins with inflammatory bowel disease (dated by TCRdb to between 2019 and 2020). Preparation of the library involved 5' RACE. The instrument given in TCRdb is Illumina HiSeq 2500. TCRdb reprocessed the reads, so every CDR3 protein sequence counts as one entry and DNA is not shown. The table for this sample lists some 100,000 distinct CDR3 sequences. The ten biggest clones cover over 10% of the sample. Sequences were obtained from blood. These TCRs come from a human donor with ulcerative colitis or Crohn's disease, or a healthy co-twin of an affected twin (not recorded which).

The chain is built from TRBV5-6 and TRBJ2-1; with no DNA, the TCRdb D assignment of TRBD2 cannot be verified. The CDR3 consists of 19 residues. CDR1 and CDR2 from the germline V gene are SGHDT and YYEEEE. CDR3 in amino acids: CASSQLVPAGGARDNEQFF.

The rearrangement joins TRBV15 to TRBJ1-1. CDR3 size: 13 residues. CDR1 is LNHNV and CDR2 is YYDKDF in the germline V gene (reference sequence). This CDR3 reads CATSRVGTEGAFF. The full variable domain, rest sourced from reference TRBV15 and TRBJ1-1, is DAMVIQNPRYQVTQFGKPVTLSCSQTLNHNVMYWYQQKSSQAPKLLFHYYDKDFNNEADTPDNFQSRRPNTSFCFLDIRSPGLGDTAMYLCATSRVGTEGAFFGQGTRLTVV.

The rearrangement uses TRBV28 and TRBJ1-1; the TCRdb D gene call, TRBD1, has no DNA to confirm it. In germline, CDR1 is MDHEN, CDR2 SYDVKM. This CDR3 comprises 14 residues. The CDR3 region is CASRDRVVPPEAFF.

The rearrangement links TRBV7-9 to TRBJ2-5; checking the TCRdb D call of TRBD1 is not possible without DNA. CDR1 and CDR2 (germline): SEHNR, FQNEAQ (reference sequence). This CDR3 region has 15 residues. CDR3 loop: CASSFGPGEVETQYF.

The chain uses TRBV27 and TRBJ2-7; TCRdb lists TRBD2, though no DNA is available to test this call. The CDR3 loop spans 15 amino acids. Germline V gene lookup returns CDR1 MNHEY and CDR2 SMNVEV (reference sequence). CDR3 protein: CASSLWPSVLYEQYF.

The V call is TRBV3-1, the J call TRBJ1-1. Germline V gives CDR1 LGHDT, CDR2 YNNKEL (reference sequence). There are 12 residues in the CDR3. The CDR3 loop reads CATRDWGTEAFF.

The rearrangement uses TRBV20-1 and TRBJ2-3. The CDR3 consists of 12 residues. Germline CDR1 reads DFQATT; CDR2 reads SNEGSKA (reference sequence). This CDR3 is CSATTSTDTQYF.

The V gene is TRBV7-9, the J gene TRBJ2-1; with no DNA, the TCRdb D assignment of TRBD2 cannot be verified. The CDR3 length is 16 residues. Germline CDR1 is SEHNR and CDR2 is FQNEAQ (reference sequence). CDR3 region: CASSFLAGTIYNEQFF.

The chain uses TRBV5-6 and TRBJ2-5. The CDR3 covers 14 residues. Germline lookup yields CDR1 SGHDT and CDR2 YYEEEE. The CDR3 reads CASTPWPGQETQYF.

V gene TRBV20-1 combines with J gene TRBJ2-1. Germline CDR1 and CDR2: DFQATT and SNEGSKA (reference sequence). The CDR3 is 15 amino acids. CDR3 amino acids: CSAHPTSLRGNEQFF.

V usage is TRBV20-1 and J usage is TRBJ1-6. This CDR3 comprises 16 residues. The V gene's germline CDR1 is DFQATT and CDR2 SNEGSKA (reference sequence). The CDR3: CSATHSRSSYNSPLHF.

The CDR3 region is CASSIRGNEQFF. The chain combines TRBV7-8 with TRBJ2-1; without DNA, the TCRdb call of TRBD1 cannot be checked. The CDR3 has 12 amino acids. Germline-derived CDR1 and CDR2 are SGHVS and FQNEAQ.

The chain couples TRBV5-6 to TRBJ2-5; the D call from TCRdb, TRBD2, cannot be confirmed without DNA. The CDR3 contains 17 residues. CDR1 and CDR2 from the germline V gene are SGHDT and YYEEEE. This chain's CDR3 is CASSLSRGPNSQETQYF.